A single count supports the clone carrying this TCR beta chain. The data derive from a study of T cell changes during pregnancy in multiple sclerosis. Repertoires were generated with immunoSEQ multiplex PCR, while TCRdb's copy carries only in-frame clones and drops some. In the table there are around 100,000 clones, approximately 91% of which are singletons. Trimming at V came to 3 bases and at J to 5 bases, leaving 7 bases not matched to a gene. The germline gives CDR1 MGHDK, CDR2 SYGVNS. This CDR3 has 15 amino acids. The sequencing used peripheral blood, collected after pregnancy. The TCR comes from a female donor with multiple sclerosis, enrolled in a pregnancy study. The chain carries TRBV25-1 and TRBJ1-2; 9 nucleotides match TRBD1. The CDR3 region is CASSDGGDRDYGYTF. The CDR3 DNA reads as TGTGCCAGCAGTGATGGGGGGGACAGGGATTATGGCTACACCTTC.